Following are 13 T cell receptor beta chains from one sample sequenced in a study of blood T cell repertoires in COVID-19. The table came from immunoSEQ multiplex PCR; TCRdb's copy has only in-frame clones and leaves some out. This repertoire shows 210,000 or so clones, 70% to 90% found once; its top ten account for roughly 2.5%. The sequenced sample consisted of peripheral blood. These receptors came from a man younger than 40 with COVID-19, enrolled during active disease.

The J gene is TRBJ1-5, the V gene TRBV3-1 (or the pseudogene TRBV3-2), with 7 positions matching TRBD1. V lost 2 bases and J lost 9; bases outside the gene matches: 19. Germline CDR1 and CDR2: LGHDT and YNNKEL (reference sequence). This CDR3 contains 18 residues. This CDR3 is CASSQPRATGREERPQHF. Here the CDR3 DNA reads TGTGCCAGCAGCCAACCCCGCGCGACAGGGAGAGAGGAGCGGCCCCAGCATTTT.

The J gene is TRBJ1-6, the V gene TRBV5-1, with D tentatively TRBD1 (5 bases). Trimming took 2 bases from V and 6 from J, leaving 12 bases between them. The CDR3 loop spans 15 amino acids. The V gene's germline CDR1 is SGHRS and CDR2 YFSETQ. CDR3 nucleotide sequence: TGCGCCAGCAGCTTAGACAGCCCCCCTAATTCACCCCTCCACTTT. This codes for CASSLDSPPNSPLHF.

The rearrangement joins TRBV29-1 to TRBJ1-2; TRBD1 is a possible D gene (5 bases). The germline gives CDR1 SQVTM, CDR2 ANQGSEA. The CDR3 runs 14 residues. Trimming shortened V by 1 base and J by 6 bases, and 15 bases separated the two germline ends. The CDR3 region has the DNA TGCAGCGTTGAAGGGGCCATGTGGGGCCATGGCTACACCTTC. Protein sequence: CSVEGAMWGHGYTF.

The chain employs TRBV6-5 and TRBJ1-2, with D perhaps matching TRBD1 (5 bases). V was shortened by 6 bases and J by 6 bases, with 20 bases between the two germline ends. CDR3 length: 15 amino acids. Germline CDR1 is MNHEY and CDR2 is SVGAGI. The CDR3 sequence is CASRSPKGGDHGYTF. CDR3 DNA sequence: TGTGCCAGCAGATCTCCCAAGGGAGGGGATCATGGCTACACCTTC.

CDR3 coding DNA: TGTGCCAGCAGTGTTGAACAGGGAACCTACAATGAGCAGTTCTTC. This codes for CASSVEQGTYNEQFF. The genes are TRBV2 and TRBJ2-1, with TRBD1 as a possible D gene (6 bases). The V and J ends lost 4 bases and 2 bases respectively, with 12 bases between them. Germline CDR1 SNHLY, CDR2 FYNNEI. The CDR3 is made up of 15 amino acids.

This clone was recorded only once. The chain employs TRBV7-2 and TRBJ2-5; weak D call: TRBD2 (5 bases). The CDR3 is 12 residues long. The germline V and J ends were trimmed by 3 bases and 8 bases, with 10 bases remaining between them. The germline CDR1 and CDR2 sequences are SGHTA and FQGNSA. This CDR3 is CASSFSGRTQYF. The CDR3 nucleotides read TGTGCCAGCAGCTTTTCGGGGAGAACCCAGTACTTC. Drawing the rest from reference TRBV7-2 and TRBJ2-5, the complete variable domain is GAGVSQSPSNKVTEKGKDVELRCDPISGHTALYWYRQSLGQGLEFLIYFQGNSAPDKSGLPSDRFSAERTGGSVSTLTIQRTQQEDSAVYLCASSFSGRTQYFGPGTRLLVL.

The CDR3 loop is CASSYYTGTGAGNTIYF. The CDR3 bases are TGTGCCAGCAGCTATTATACCGGGACAGGGGCTGGAAACACCATATATTTT. The rearrangement joins TRBV7-2 to TRBJ1-3, with 10 bases matching TRBD1. The CDR3 spans 17 residues. V shed 4 bases, J shed 2 bases, and the junction held 8 bases outside the gene matches. Germline V gives CDR1 SGHTA, CDR2 FQGNSA.

This clone was seen only once. V and J are TRBV29-1 and TRBJ1-1; 7 positions agree with TRBD1. Germline V lookup: CDR1 SQVTM, CDR2 ANQGSEA. This CDR3 spans 15 amino acids. Germline trimming cut 2 bases from V and 2 bases from J; bases unmatched to any gene: 8. The DNA of the CDR3 is TGCAGCGTTGAAAACCCGGGACAGATAAACACTGAAGCTTTCTTT. Its protein product is CSVENPGQINTEAFF.

This clone was observed a few times. The CDR3 DNA reads as TGTGCCATCAGGCGGGTAGCGGGGACCTACAATGAGCAGTTCTTC. This codes for CAIRRVAGTYNEQFF. The V call is TRBV10-3, the J call TRBJ2-1; TRBD2 matches 8 bases. The CDR3 has 15 amino acids. The V and J ends lost 6 bases and 2 bases, in that order; junction bases with no gene match: 6. The V gene's germline CDR1 is ENHRY and CDR2 SYGVKD.

The genes are TRBV28 and TRBJ1-6; D might be TRBD1 (5 bases). V was trimmed by 5 bases and J by 6 bases, leaving 20 bases between them. CDR1 is MDHEN and CDR2 is SYDVKM in the germline V gene. The CDR3 loop spans 17 amino acids. CDR3 nucleotide sequence: TGTGCCAGCAGTCCGCCTCCGGGGGGGGACTCTAATTCACCCCTCCACTTT. Its protein is CASSPPPGGDSNSPLHF.

The chain is built from TRBV19 and TRBJ2-1; TRBD1 matches 9 bases. The V gene end was trimmed by 4 bases and the J gene end by 6 bases; junction bases not matched to a gene: 7. The CDR3 has 15 residues. Germline V CDR1 and CDR2: LNHDA, SQIVND (reference sequence). The CDR3 coding sequence is TGTGCCAGTAGTAGCGGGACAGGGCTTCGCAATGAGCAGTTCTTC. This sequence encodes CASSSGTGLRNEQFF.

The gene calls are TRBV4-1 and TRBJ1-2, with TRBD1 identical over 7 bases. Germline V gene lookup returns CDR1 MGHRA and CDR2 YSYEKL. With V trimmed by 0 bases and J by 4 bases, 5 bases remained unmatched. The CDR3 contains 15 residues. Here the CDR3 reads CASSQEAGGSYGYTF. CDR3 sequence (DNA): TGCGCCAGCAGCCAAGAGGCAGGGGGGAGCTATGGCTACACCTTC.

The V call is TRBV24-1, the J call TRBJ2-5, with unresolved D. This CDR3 comprises 13 residues. Per the germline V gene, CDR1 is KGHDR and CDR2 is SFDVKD. The V end was cut by 6 bases, the J end by 0 bases, with 7 bases between. In DNA, the CDR3 is TGTGCCACCAGTCATCTAGACCAAGAGACCCAGTACTTC. Protein product: CATSHLDQETQYF.